The 6 T cell receptor beta chains given below trace back to one sample, sequenced in a study of blood T cells in healthy people across ages. The second PCR ran roughly 7 to 11 cycles with a sample-barcoded 5' primer and J-beta primers. A single record per CDR3 protein comes from TCRdb applying MiXCR to the 5' RACE reads. The sample lists more than 1 million distinct CDR3 sequences; under 55% were seen once. The specimen sequenced was blood. The receptors originated from a woman aged 60-70 years in good health.

J is TRBJ2-1 and V is TRBV27; a possible D gene is TRBD2 (6 bases). This CDR3 spans 15 amino acids. In germline, CDR1 is MNHEY, CDR2 SMNVEV (reference sequence). Trimming stripped 7 bases from V and 7 bases from J, with 20 bases between. The DNA for the CDR3 is TGTGCCAGCATTCCTACTAGAGGGAGGCCTAATGAGCAGTTCTTC. It translates to CASIPTRGRPNEQFF.

V usage is TRBV3-1 and J usage is TRBJ2-1; D gene unclear. The germline V gene has CDR1 LGHDT and CDR2 YNNKEL (reference sequence). The germline V and J ends were trimmed by 0 bases and 7 bases, with 4 bases remaining between them. CDR3 size: 12 residues. Here the CDR3 DNA reads TGTGCCAGCAGCCAAGAGGGAAATGAGCAGTTCTTC. Translation gives CASSQEGNEQFF.

This clonotype was seen a few times. The CDR3 protein is CASSYEPRGKNIQYF. The CDR3 DNA sequence: TGTGCCAGCAGTTACGAACCTCGGGGAAAAAACATTCAGTACTTC. The V and J genes are TRBV6-5 and TRBJ2-4, with a weak D call TRBD2 (5 bases). The germline CDR1 and CDR2 sequences are MNHEY and SVGAGI. Trimming shortened V by 2 bases and J by 4 bases, and 12 bases separated the two germline ends. The CDR3 contains 15 residues.

This sequence joins TRBV5-1 and TRBJ2-5; 9 positions match TRBD2. Germline V CDR1 and CDR2: SGHRS, YFSETQ. The CDR3 runs 16 residues. Trimming at V came to 4 bases and at J to 5 bases, leaving 12 bases not matched to a gene. The CDR3 DNA sequence: TGCGCCAGCAGCACGGGACTAGCCGGTGTCGTGGAGACCCAGTACTTC. Protein sequence: CASSTGLAGVVETQYF.

The genes are TRBV24-1 and TRBJ2-3, with D hard to call. V was clipped by 4 bases and J by 0 bases, with 13 bases between them. The CDR3 contains 16 residues. Germline-derived CDR1 and CDR2 are KGHDR and SFDVKD. Here the CDR3 DNA reads TGTGCCACCAGTGAAGGAATCGTATCTAGCACAGATACGCAGTATTTT. Encoded protein: CATSEGIVSSTDTQYF.

The chain is built from TRBV6-6 and TRBJ2-7; unclear D gene. The CDR3 contains 13 residues. With 2 bases removed from V and 2 bases from J, the gap between germline ends came to 7 bases. Germline-derived CDR1 and CDR2 are MNHNY and SVGAGI (reference sequence). As DNA, the CDR3 is TGTGCCAGCAGTTACGGGTTAACCTACGAGCAGTACTTC. It translates to CASSYGLTYEQYF.